The subject of this entry is one TCR beta chain. What it binds is not known. The donors were members of the roughly 120-subject validation cohort (separate from the roughly 670-subject first cohort). Clones were sequenced by immunoSEQ multiplex PCR, and TCRdb holds only the in-frame ones, with some missing. The sample has approximately 110,000 clones, about 85% seen once. This entry belongs to a study of cytomegalovirus exposure and HLA in healthy donors. Study-wide background: The approximately 120 validation repertoires used the same platform as the approximately 700 first-cohort repertoires (as reported by a later analysis).

Study-level results: Usually a TCR sequence was rare, but some public TCRs were found in many donors. It was 150 to 200 TCR beta chains that were listed as cytomegalovirus-associated.

The TCR originated in a woman between 18 and 29 years old in good health and CMV-seropositive. Sequenced sample: PBMCs.

DNA of the CDR3: TGTGCCAGCAGGATATTAAGCAACACCGGGGAGCTGTTTTTT. Translating gives CASRILSNTGELFF. V usage is TRBV7-9 and J usage is TRBJ2-2, with D hard to call. Trimming removed 6 bases at V and 2 bases at J, with 10 bases between. Germline V lookup: CDR1 SEHNR, CDR2 FQNEAQ (reference sequence). This CDR3 has 14 amino acids.